The count of the clone carrying this TCR beta chain is one. The entry originates in a study of CD8 T cells in Susac syndrome. The ends were cut back, 0 bases at V and 2 bases at J, with 11 bases in the middle. This CDR3 contains 16 residues. Germline V gene data show CDR1 as SNHLY and CDR2 as FYNNEI. Random-hexamer reverse transcription was applied to roughly 0.5 to 1 ug RNA. TCRdb processed the immunoSEQ multiplex PCR reads anew with MiXCR; each CDR3 protein has one entry. Among 250,000 to 300,000 distinct CDR3 sequences, approximately 81% were seen once, and the ten largest hold about 0.11%. The clonotype comes from a human donor with multiple sclerosis. The sequencing input was CD8+ T cells from PBMCs. The gene calls are TRBV2 and TRBJ2-1; D perhaps matches TRBD2 (5 bases). CDR3 residues: CASSEATRRTYNEQFF. In nucleotides, the CDR3 is TGTGCCAGCAGTGAAGCGACGAGGAGGACCTACAATGAGCAGTTCTTC.